The 21 T cell receptor beta chains given below trace back to one sample, sequenced in a study of identical twins. TCRdb used MiXCR to reprocess the 5' RACE reads, holding one entry per CDR3 protein. The sample yields 250,000 or so distinct CDR3 sequences, over 9.5% seen once. These data also formed part of another study, on yellow fever vaccine responses in identical twins.

The sample consisted of memory (CD45RO+) T cells sorted from blood. These receptors originate from a woman aged 18-35 years in good health.

This clonotype was detected a few times. This sequence joins TRBV3-1 and TRBJ2-3; D perhaps matches TRBD2 (6 bases). Germline CDR1 is LGHDT and CDR2 is YNNKEL (reference sequence). The CDR3 runs 16 residues. Trimming took 1 base from V and 1 from J, leaving 12 bases between them. CDR3 in amino acids: CASSQGAGGRTDTQYF. The CDR3 bases are TGTGCCAGCAGCCAAGGCGCCGGGGGACGCACAGATACGCAGTATTTT.

V gene TRBV3-1 combines with J gene TRBJ1-2; 11 nucleotides align to TRBD1. CDR1 and CDR2 from the germline V gene are LGHDT and YNNKEL (reference sequence). The CDR3 spans 13 residues. V shed 4 bases and J 8 bases; nucleotides not matched to a gene: 3. The CDR3 here is CASSRTGGQGYTF. CDR3 sequence (DNA): TGTGCCAGCAGCCGGACAGGGGGCCAAGGCTACACCTTC.

CDR3 sequence: CASKPGPRRDEQFF. The DNA of the CDR3 is TGTGCCAGCAAACCGGGCCCTCGGCGGGATGAGCAGTTCTTC. This rearrangement joins TRBV28 to TRBJ2-1, with a weak D call TRBD2 (5 bases). The ends were cut back, 7 bases at V and 8 bases at J, with 18 bases in the middle. The CDR3 spans 14 residues. Germline CDR1 is MDHEN and CDR2 is SYDVKM.

At least ten counts were recorded for this clonotype. The chain uses TRBV11-2 and TRBJ2-7; 12 nucleotides line up with TRBD2. Germline V gene data show CDR1 as SGHAT and CDR2 as FQNNGV. The V gene end was trimmed by 1 base and the J gene end by 6 bases; junction bases not matched to a gene: 4. The length of the CDR3 is 15 residues. In nucleotides, the CDR3 is TGTGCCAGCAGCTTAGGTAGGACTAGCGGGACCGAGCAGTACTTC. Translated: CASSLGRTSGTEQYF.

The chain couples TRBV7-6 to TRBJ2-7; D perhaps matches TRBD2 (6 bases). The CDR3 covers 14 residues. The V end was cut by 5 bases, the J end by 5 bases, with 16 bases between. Germline V CDR1 and CDR2: SGHVS, FNYEAQ. CDR3 loop: CASSRRGNVDEQYF. Here the CDR3 DNA reads TGTGCCAGCAGCCGACGGGGGAATGTTGACGAGCAGTACTTC.

This clonotype has a count of ten or more. This chain uses TRBV20-1 with TRBJ1-1; a possible D gene is TRBD1 (5 bases). The V end was cut by 6 bases, the J end by 2 bases, with 19 bases between. This CDR3 region has 15 residues. Germline CDR1 DFQATT, CDR2 SNEGSKA (reference sequence). DNA of the CDR3: TGCAGTGCCCCCGGGGGTGGGAGCCAAAACACTGAAGCTTTCTTT. This gives the protein CSAPGGGSQNTEAFF.

V gene TRBV2 combines with J gene TRBJ1-2; D might be TRBD1 (6 bases). There are 13 residues in the CDR3. Trimming pared 6 bases from V and 5 bases from J, leaving 13 bases between. The germline gives CDR1 SNHLY, CDR2 FYNNEI. This CDR3 is CASRSQGHYGYTF. CDR3 sequence (DNA): TGTGCCAGCAGATCACAGGGCCATTATGGCTACACCTTC.

Only a few counts were recorded for this clonotype. The rearrangement uses TRBV6-5 and TRBJ2-3; 10 bases are shared with TRBD2. V trimming: 2 bases; J trimming: 5 bases; junction bases outside the gene matches: 10. CDR3 length: 17 amino acids. Germline V CDR1 and CDR2: MNHEY, SVGAGI. The chain's CDR3 is CASSYGSWASGRDTQYF. The CDR3 coding sequence is TGTGCCAGCAGTTACGGTTCTTGGGCTAGCGGGAGAGATACGCAGTATTTT.

This clonotype was detected only a few times. The chain couples TRBV2 to TRBJ1-3; 7 nucleotides align to TRBD1. V shed 7 bases and J 0 bases; nucleotides not matched to a gene: 6. Per germline, CDR1 SNHLY and CDR2 FYNNEI. The CDR3 covers 15 residues. The CDR3 here is CASTAGGSSGNTIYF. CDR3 sequence (DNA): TGTGCCAGCACCGCAGGGGGGTCCTCTGGAAACACCATATATTTT.

There are a few counts of this clonotype. The chain combines TRBV7-8 with TRBJ1-1; D unclear. Germline V gives CDR1 SGHVS, CDR2 FQNEAQ. V was trimmed by 2 bases and J by 1 base, leaving 8 bases between them. The CDR3 runs 14 residues. CDR3 amino acids: CASSLSSGNTEAFF. CDR3 nucleotides: TGTGCCAGCAGCTTATCGTCCGGGAACACTGAAGCTTTCTTT.

This clonotype was counted only a few times. The chain joins TRBV28 to TRBJ2-1; D is possibly TRBD1 (5 bases). The V gene lost 0 bases and the J gene lost 7 bases, with 7 bases spanning the gap. The CDR3 length is 13 residues. Germline assignment: CDR1 MDHEN and CDR2 SYDVKM. CDR3 amino acids: CASSLWDNNEQFF. The DNA for the CDR3 is TGTGCCAGCAGTTTATGGGACAATAATGAGCAGTTCTTC.

This chain links TRBV9 with TRBJ2-5, with 7 bases fitting TRBD2. The CDR3 is made up of 16 amino acids. In germline, CDR1 is SGDLS, CDR2 YYNGEE. V lost 4 bases, J lost 7 bases, and 16 bases stayed unmatched. The chain's CDR3 is CASSPIGSGSRVTQYF. DNA of the CDR3: TGTGCCAGCAGCCCCATCGGTAGCGGGTCGAGGGTGACCCAGTACTTC.

This chain links TRBV4-3 with TRBJ2-1; 14 positions match TRBD2. The CDR3 consists of 15 residues. CDR1 and CDR2 from the germline V gene are LGHNA and YSLEER. Unmatched junction bases numbered 5, after V lost 3 bases and J lost 10 bases. CDR3 sequence reads: CASSQGLAGAREQFF. The CDR3 coding sequence is TGCGCCAGCAGCCAGGGACTAGCGGGAGCTCGGGAGCAGTTCTTC.

This clonotype turned up a few times. The V call is TRBV2, the J call TRBJ2-2; 7 nucleotides align to TRBD2. The CDR3 has 15 amino acids. V shed 6 bases, J shed 1 base, and the junction held 5 bases outside the gene matches. CDR1 is SNHLY, CDR2 FYNNEI, per germline. DNA for the CDR3: TGTGCCAGCAGCCCGGGACTATTGAACACCGGGGAGCTGTTTTTT. Its protein is CASSPGLLNTGELFF.

This clonotype was seen only a few times. V is TRBV11-2 and J is TRBJ2-1, with TRBD2 matching over 13 bases. The V and J ends lost 7 bases and 1 base, in that order; junction bases with no gene match: 4. This CDR3 is 16 amino acids long. Germline assignment: CDR1 SGHAT and CDR2 FQNNGV. CDR3 protein: CASTRGLAGSYNEQFF. DNA of the CDR3: TGTGCCAGCACCAGGGGACTAGCGGGGTCCTACAATGAGCAGTTCTTC. Supplemented by reference TRBV11-2 and TRBJ2-1, the full variable domain reads EAGVAQSPRYKIIEKRQSVAFWCNPISGHATLYWYQQILGQGPKLLIQFQNNGVVDDSQLPKDRFSAERLKGVDSTLKIQPAKLEDSAVYLCASTRGLAGSYNEQFFGPGTRLTVL.

The CDR3 spells CASSDREFNEQFF. Written as DNA, the CDR3 is TGTGCCAGCAGTGACCGGGAATTTAATGAGCAGTTCTTC. The chain uses TRBV6-4 and TRBJ2-1; D perhaps matches TRBD2 (5 bases). The CDR3 has 13 amino acids. Trimming cost V 2 bases and J 7 bases, with 9 bases left between them. Germline V gives CDR1 MRHNA, CDR2 SNTAGT.

The chain uses TRBV3-1 and TRBJ2-1; a possible D gene is TRBD2 (6 bases). CDR1 is LGHDT and CDR2 is YNNKEL in the germline V gene (reference sequence). The V gene lost 0 bases and the J gene lost 3 bases, with 12 bases spanning the gap. The CDR3 sequence is 16 residues long. The CDR3 here is CASSQDKGRGYNEQFF. CDR3 coding DNA: TGTGCCAGCAGCCAAGATAAGGGGCGGGGCTACAATGAGCAGTTCTTC.

This chain links TRBV29-1 with TRBJ2-7; tentative D call: TRBD1 (9 bases). V lost 6 bases and J 6 bases, leaving 18 bases between the germline ends. CDR1 is SQVTM and CDR2 is ANQGSEA in the germline V gene. CDR3 length: 13 amino acids. As DNA, the CDR3 is TGCAGCGTGCGGGGGGACAGGGTCGGCGAGCAGTACTTC. Translated: CSVRGDRVGEQYF.

V usage is TRBV7-8 and J usage is TRBJ2-5, with D perhaps matching TRBD1 (6 bases). The CDR3 covers 14 residues. The germline V gene encodes CDR1 SGHVS and CDR2 FQNEAQ. V lost 7 bases to trimming and J lost 3 bases, with 15 bases between them. CDR3 DNA: TGTGCCAGCACCCGGGACACCCCTAAAGAGACCCAGTACTTC. Protein: CASTRDTPKETQYF.

The rearrangement links TRBV3-1 to TRBJ2-5; D possibly corresponds to TRBD2 (5 bases). V was cut by 1 base and J by 1 base, with 10 bases left in between. The CDR3 has 15 residues. The germline gives CDR1 LGHDT, CDR2 YNNKEL (reference sequence). In DNA, the CDR3 is TGTGCCAGCAGCCAAGTCCGGGGTATCCAAGAGACCCAGTACTTC. Translating gives CASSQVRGIQETQYF.

This clonotype was seen repeatedly, ten times or more. CDR3 in DNA: TGTGCCAGCAGCTTAATTGGTGGGACTGAAGCTTTCTTT. Its translation is CASSLIGGTEAFF. The chain uses TRBV7-9 and TRBJ1-1; D gene unclear. The CDR3 contains 13 residues. The germline V gene encodes CDR1 SEHNR and CDR2 FQNEAQ (reference sequence). V was trimmed by 2 bases and J by 5 bases, leaving 9 bases between them.